This T cell receptor beta chain was retrieved from a study of blood T cell repertoires in COVID-19. Study in general: Samples of COVID-19 (acute and convalescent) were obtained from the United States, Italy and Spain.

Trimming removed 3 bases from V and 7 bases from J, with 13 bases in between. The CDR3 runs 14 residues. The V gene's germline CDR1 is SNHLY and CDR2 FYNNEI. As processed by the authors: By means of reference gene primer amplification, nucleated cell counts were estimated. Using immunoSEQ multiplex PCR, the repertoire was profiled, and TCRdb retains in-frame clones only, with some absent. V, J and clone size derive from that table, while D and trimming were established from the DNA sequence. The sample lists approximately 140,000 clones, 84% occurring once. This sequence was found in a man in his 70s with acute or convalescent COVID-19. V is TRBV2 and J is TRBJ1-5, with D unclear. Sample: peripheral blood. CDR3 sequence: CASSESAPGQPQHF. Here the CDR3 DNA reads TGTGCCAGCAGTGAGTCGGCCCCCGGGCAGCCCCAGCATTTT.